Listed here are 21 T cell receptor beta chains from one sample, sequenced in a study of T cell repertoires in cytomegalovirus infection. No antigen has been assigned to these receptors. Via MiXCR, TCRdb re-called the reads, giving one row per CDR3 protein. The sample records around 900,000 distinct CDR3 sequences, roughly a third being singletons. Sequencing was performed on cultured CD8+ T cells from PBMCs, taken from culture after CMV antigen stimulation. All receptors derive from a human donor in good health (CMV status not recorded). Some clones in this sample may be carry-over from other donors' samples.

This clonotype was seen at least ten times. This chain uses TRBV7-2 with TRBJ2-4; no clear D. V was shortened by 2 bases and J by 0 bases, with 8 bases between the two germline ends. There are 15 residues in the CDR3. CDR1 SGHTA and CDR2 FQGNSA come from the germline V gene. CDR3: CASSLTDLAKNIQYF. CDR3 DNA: TGTGCCAGCAGCTTAACTGACCTAGCCAAAAACATTCAGTACTTC.

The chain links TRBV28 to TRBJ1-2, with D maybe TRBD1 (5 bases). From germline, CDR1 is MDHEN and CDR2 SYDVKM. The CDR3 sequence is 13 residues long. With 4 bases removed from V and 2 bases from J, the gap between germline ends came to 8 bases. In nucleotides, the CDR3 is TGTGCCAGCAGTTCCCCAGGGAACTATGGCTACACCTTC. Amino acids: CASSSPGNYGYTF.

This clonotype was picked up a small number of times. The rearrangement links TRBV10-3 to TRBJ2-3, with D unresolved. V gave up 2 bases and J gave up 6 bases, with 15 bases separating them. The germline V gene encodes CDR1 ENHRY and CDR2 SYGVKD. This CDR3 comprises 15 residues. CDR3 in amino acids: CAISEIRALTDTQYF. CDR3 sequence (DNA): TGTGCCATCAGTGAGATCCGGGCTCTAACTGATACGCAGTATTTT.

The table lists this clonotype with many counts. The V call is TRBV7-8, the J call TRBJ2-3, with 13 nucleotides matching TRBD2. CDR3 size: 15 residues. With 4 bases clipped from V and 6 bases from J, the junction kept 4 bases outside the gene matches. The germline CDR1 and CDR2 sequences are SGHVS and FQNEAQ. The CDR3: CASSWTSGGGDTQYF. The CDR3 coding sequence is TGTGCCAGCAGCTGGACTAGCGGGGGTGGGGATACGCAGTATTTT.

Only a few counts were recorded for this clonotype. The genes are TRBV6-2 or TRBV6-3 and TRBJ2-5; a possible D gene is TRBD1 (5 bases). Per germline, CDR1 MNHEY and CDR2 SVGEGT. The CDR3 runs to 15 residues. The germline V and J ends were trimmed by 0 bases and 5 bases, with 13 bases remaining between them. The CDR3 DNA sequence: TGTGCCAGCAGTTACTCCGCCAGGGAAGGGGAGACCCAGTACTTC. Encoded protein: CASSYSAREGETQYF.

The chain's CDR3 is CASSTEAGSAGNTIYF. DNA of the CDR3: TGTGCCAGCAGCACAGAGGCAGGGTCGGCTGGAAACACCATATATTTT. The V gene is TRBV7-8, the J gene TRBJ1-3; a weak D match, TRBD1 (5 bases). V dropped 5 bases and J dropped 2 bases, with 16 bases sitting between them. Germline-derived CDR1 and CDR2 are SGHVS and FQNEAQ. This CDR3 is built from 16 residues.

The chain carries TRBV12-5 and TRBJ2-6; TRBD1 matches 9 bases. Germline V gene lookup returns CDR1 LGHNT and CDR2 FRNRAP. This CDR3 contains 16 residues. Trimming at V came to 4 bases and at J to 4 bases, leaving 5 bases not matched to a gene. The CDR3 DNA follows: TGTGCTAGTGGTTGGGACAGGGAAGCAGGGGCCAACGTCCTGACTTTC. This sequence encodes CASGWDREAGANVLTF.

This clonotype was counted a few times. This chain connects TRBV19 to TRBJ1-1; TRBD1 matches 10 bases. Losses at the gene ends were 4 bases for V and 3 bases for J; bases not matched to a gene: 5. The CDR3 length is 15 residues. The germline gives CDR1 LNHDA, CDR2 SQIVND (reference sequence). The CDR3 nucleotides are TGTGCCAGTAGTAACTCGGGACAGGGGTACACTGAAGCTTTCTTT. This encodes CASSNSGQGYTEAFF.

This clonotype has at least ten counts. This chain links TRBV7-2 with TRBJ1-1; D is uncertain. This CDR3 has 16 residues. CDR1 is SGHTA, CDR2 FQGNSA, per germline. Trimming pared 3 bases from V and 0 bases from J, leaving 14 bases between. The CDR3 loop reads CASSFKDRRMNTEAFF. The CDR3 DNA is TGTGCCAGCAGCTTCAAGGACCGGAGGATGAACACTGAAGCTTTCTTT.

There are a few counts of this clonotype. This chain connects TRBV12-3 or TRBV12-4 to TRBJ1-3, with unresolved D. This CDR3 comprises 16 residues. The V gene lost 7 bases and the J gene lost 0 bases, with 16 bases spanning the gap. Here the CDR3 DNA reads TGTGCCAGCATTCCCGACCAGCCGCTCTCTGGAAACACCATATATTTT. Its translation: CASIPDQPLSGNTIYF.

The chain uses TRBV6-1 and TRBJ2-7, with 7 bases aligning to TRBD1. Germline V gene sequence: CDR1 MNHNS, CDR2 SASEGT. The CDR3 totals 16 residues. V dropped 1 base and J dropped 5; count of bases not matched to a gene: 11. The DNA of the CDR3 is TGTGCCAGCAGTGAAGAAGGACAGGAGGCTGGCCACGAGCAGTACGTC. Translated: CASSEEGQEAGHEQYV.

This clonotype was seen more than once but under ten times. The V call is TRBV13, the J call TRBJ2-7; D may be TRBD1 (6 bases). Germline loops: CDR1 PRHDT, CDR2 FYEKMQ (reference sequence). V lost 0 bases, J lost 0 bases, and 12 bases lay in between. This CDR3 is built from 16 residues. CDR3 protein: CASSLGDGQFSYEQYF. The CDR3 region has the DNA TGTGCCAGCAGCTTAGGAGACGGACAGTTCTCCTACGAGCAGTACTTC.

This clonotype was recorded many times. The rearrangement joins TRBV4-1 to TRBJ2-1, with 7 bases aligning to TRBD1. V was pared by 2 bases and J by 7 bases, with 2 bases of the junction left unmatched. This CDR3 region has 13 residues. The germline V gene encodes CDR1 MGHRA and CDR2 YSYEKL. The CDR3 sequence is CASSQSRGNEQFF. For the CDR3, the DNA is TGCGCCAGCAGCCAATCCAGGGGGAATGAGCAGTTCTTC.

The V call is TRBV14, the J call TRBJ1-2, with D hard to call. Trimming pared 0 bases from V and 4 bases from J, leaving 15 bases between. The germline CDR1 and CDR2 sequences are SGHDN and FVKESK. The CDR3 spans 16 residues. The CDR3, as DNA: TGTGCCAGCAGCCAAGAGGCAGCCGGGAGTGGCTATGGCTACACCTTC. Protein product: CASSQEAAGSGYGYTF.

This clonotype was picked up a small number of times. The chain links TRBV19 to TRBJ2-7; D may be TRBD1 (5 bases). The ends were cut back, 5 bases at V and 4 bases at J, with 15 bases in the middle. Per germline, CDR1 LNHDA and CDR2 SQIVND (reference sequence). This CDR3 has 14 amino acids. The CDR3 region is CASSQSDSSYEQYF. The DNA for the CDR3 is TGTGCCAGTAGTCAGAGTGACAGCTCTTACGAGCAGTACTTC.

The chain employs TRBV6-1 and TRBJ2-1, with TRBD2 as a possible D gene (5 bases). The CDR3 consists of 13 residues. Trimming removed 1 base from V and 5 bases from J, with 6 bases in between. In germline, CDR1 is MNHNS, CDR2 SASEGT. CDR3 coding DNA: TGTGCCAGCAGTGAAGTACTAGACAATGAGCAGTTCTTC. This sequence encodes CASSEVLDNEQFF.

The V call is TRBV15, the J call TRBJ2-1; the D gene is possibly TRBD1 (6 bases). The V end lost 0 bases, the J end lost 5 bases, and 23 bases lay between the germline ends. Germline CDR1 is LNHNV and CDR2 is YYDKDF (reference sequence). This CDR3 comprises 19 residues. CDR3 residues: CATSRDIIPGTRPNNEQFF. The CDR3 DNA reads TGTGCCACCAGCAGAGACATAATACCGGGGACACGGCCGAACAATGAGCAGTTCTTC.

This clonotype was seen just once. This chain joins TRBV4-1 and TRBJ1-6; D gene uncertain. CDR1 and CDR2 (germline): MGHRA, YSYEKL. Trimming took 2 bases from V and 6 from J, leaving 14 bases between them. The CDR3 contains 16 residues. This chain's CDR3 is CASSQWTGTVNSPLHF. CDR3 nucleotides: TGCGCCAGCAGCCAATGGACGGGAACAGTTAATTCACCCCTCCACTTT.

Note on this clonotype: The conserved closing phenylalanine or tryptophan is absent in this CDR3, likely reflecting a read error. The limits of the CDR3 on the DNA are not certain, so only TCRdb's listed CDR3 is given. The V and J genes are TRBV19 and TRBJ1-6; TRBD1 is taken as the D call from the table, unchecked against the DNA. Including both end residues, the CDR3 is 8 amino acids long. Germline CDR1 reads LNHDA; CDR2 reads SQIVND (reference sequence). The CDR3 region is CASSPRAV.

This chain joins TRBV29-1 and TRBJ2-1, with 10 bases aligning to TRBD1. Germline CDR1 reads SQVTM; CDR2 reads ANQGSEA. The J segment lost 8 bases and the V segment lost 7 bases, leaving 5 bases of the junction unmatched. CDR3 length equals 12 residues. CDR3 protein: CSGDRGGYEQFF. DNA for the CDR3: TGCAGCGGGGACAGGGGAGGGTATGAGCAGTTCTTC.

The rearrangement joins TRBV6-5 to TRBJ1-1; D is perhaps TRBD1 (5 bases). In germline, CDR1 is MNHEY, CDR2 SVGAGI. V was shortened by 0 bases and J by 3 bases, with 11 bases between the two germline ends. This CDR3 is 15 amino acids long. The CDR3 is CASSYSLTGHTEAFF. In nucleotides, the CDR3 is TGTGCCAGCAGTTACTCGTTAACGGGACACACTGAAGCTTTCTTT.